Presented here are 17 T cell receptor beta chains from one specimen sequenced in a study of T cell responses to AZD1222 COVID-19 vaccine. Sequencing used immunoSEQ multiplex PCR; TCRdb keeps in-frame clones, though not all of them. Of about 160,000 clones in the sample, about nine tenths were seen once. The sequences come from peripheral blood, collected on day 0 of AZD1222 vaccination. The receptors originated from an adult in good health.

CDR3 in amino acids: CATTPGTSNEKLFF. In DNA form, the CDR3 reads TGTGCCACTACACCGGGAACGTCTAATGAAAAACTGTTTTTT. The chain couples TRBV18 to TRBJ1-4; no definite D call. This CDR3 contains 14 residues. Trimming took off 10 bases at V and 3 bases at J, with 15 bases between the two ends. Germline V lookup: CDR1 KGHSH, CDR2 LQKENI.

The chain recombines TRBV4-3 with TRBJ2-1; TRBD2 agrees at 11 bases. The germline V gene encodes CDR1 LGHNA and CDR2 YSLEER. V shed 0 bases and J 6 bases; nucleotides not matched to a gene: 10. The length of the CDR3 is 18 residues. The CDR3 DNA reads as TGCGCCAGCAGCCAAGATGGAGGTAGCGGGGGGGCCCCCAATGAGCAGTTCTTC. It translates to CASSQDGGSGGAPNEQFF.

This chain links TRBV28 with TRBJ1-3; D gene unclear. V was trimmed by 0 bases and J by 4 bases, leaving 7 bases between them. This CDR3 is 14 amino acids long. Germline V lookup: CDR1 MDHEN, CDR2 SYDVKM. The chain's CDR3 is CASSLWGSGNTIYF. The CDR3, as DNA: TGTGCCAGCAGTTTATGGGGGTCCGGAAACACCATATATTTT.

CDR3 nucleotides: TGTGCCAGCAGCTTAGCTCCTCCGCGTCAGGACTATGGCTACACCTTC. This translates into CASSLAPPRQDYGYTF. The gene calls are TRBV7-9 and TRBJ1-2; no clear D. CDR1 is SEHNR and CDR2 is FQNEAQ in the germline V gene (reference sequence). The CDR3 extends over 16 amino acids. Trimming took 0 bases from V and 3 from J, leaving 14 bases between them.

The V call is TRBV4-3, the J call TRBJ1-2; a weak D match, TRBD1 (5 bases). Trimming took off 0 bases at V and 6 bases at J, with 17 bases between the two ends. Germline assignment: CDR1 LGHNA and CDR2 YSLEER. This CDR3 has 16 residues. For the CDR3, the DNA is TGCGCCAGCAGCCAAGAACGGGGCTACACATGGAATGGCTACACCTTC. This encodes CASSQERGYTWNGYTF.

The CDR3: CSAGGLGDEQFF. The CDR3 nucleotides are TGCAGTGCTGGTGGACTAGGCGATGAGCAGTTCTTC. This chain joins TRBV20-1 and TRBJ2-1; the match to TRBD2 covers 7 bases. There are 12 residues in the CDR3. After removal of 5 bases from V and 8 bases from J, the junction contained 6 bases not matched to a gene. Germline V gene lookup returns CDR1 DFQATT and CDR2 SNEGSKA (reference sequence).

The rearrangement uses TRBV10-1 and TRBJ2-3, with 10 bases identical to TRBD2. In germline, CDR1 is WNHNN, CDR2 SYGVQD (reference sequence). The CDR3 has 15 residues. J lost 3 bases, V lost 6 bases, and 6 bases had no gene match. CDR3: CASRASGSMTDTQYF. The CDR3 DNA reads as TGCGCCAGCAGGGCTAGCGGGAGTATGACAGATACGCAGTATTTT.

This chain uses TRBV27 with TRBJ1-1; possibly TRBD1 for D (5 bases). CDR3 length equals 15 residues. V was pared by 3 bases and J by 0 bases, with 11 bases between. From germline, CDR1 is MNHEY and CDR2 SMNVEV (reference sequence). CDR3 DNA sequence: TGTGCCAGCAGTTTGCCGGGACGGATGAACACTGAAGCTTTCTTT. Translation: CASSLPGRMNTEAFF.

This rearrangement joins TRBV5-6 to TRBJ2-3, with TRBD1 identical over 9 bases. This CDR3 has 17 residues. The V gene's germline CDR1 is SGHDT and CDR2 YYEEEE. V was clipped by 0 bases and J by 0 bases; unmatched bases: 5. The CDR3, as DNA: TGTGCCAGCAGCTTGGTCACCGGGACAGGGAGCACAGATACGCAGTATTTT. It specifies CASSLVTGTGSTDTQYF. Filled out from reference TRBV5-6 and TRBJ2-3, the complete variable domain reads DAGVTQSPTHLIKTRGQQVTLRCSPKSGHDTVSWYQQALGQGPQFIFQYYEEEERQRGNFPDRFSGHQFPNYSSELNVNALLLGDSALYLCASSLVTGTGSTDTQYFGPGTRLTVL.

The chain has TRBV7-9 and TRBJ1-4; the D is unclear. CDR1 and CDR2 from the germline V gene are SEHNR and FQNEAQ (reference sequence). Trimming pared 5 bases from V and 8 bases from J, leaving 9 bases between. The CDR3 loop spans 12 amino acids. CDR3 sequence reads: CASSVGREKLFF. In DNA, the CDR3 is TGTGCCAGCAGCGTTGGGAGGGAAAAACTGTTTTTT.

The chain uses TRBV6-5 and TRBJ1-4; D is undetermined. The germline V and J ends were trimmed by 0 bases and 5 bases, with 7 bases remaining between them. Looked up from germline, CDR1 is MNHEY and CDR2 is SVGAGI. The CDR3 spans 14 residues. CDR3 region: CASSYSTWNEKLFF. In DNA form, the CDR3 reads TGTGCCAGCAGTTACTCGACCTGGAATGAAAAACTGTTTTTT.

This chain uses TRBV9 with TRBJ1-1, with 9 nucleotides matching TRBD1. V trimming: 0 bases; J trimming: 6 bases; junction bases outside the gene matches: 9. CDR3 size: 16 residues. Germline V gene sequence: CDR1 SGDLS, CDR2 YYNGEE. Here the CDR3 reads CASSVEGTGLYAEAFF. The CDR3, as DNA: TGTGCCAGCAGCGTAGAAGGGACAGGGCTTTACGCTGAAGCTTTCTTT.

The chain links TRBV19 to TRBJ2-7; D is uncertain. Trimming stripped 3 bases from V and 2 bases from J, with 5 bases between. The germline gives CDR1 LNHDA, CDR2 SQIVND (reference sequence). The CDR3 runs to 12 residues. The CDR3: CASSIDPYEQYF. The CDR3 DNA sequence: TGTGCCAGTAGTATCGACCCCTACGAGCAGTACTTC.

The chain links TRBV30 to TRBJ1-1, with TRBD1 matching over 8 bases. The junction had 12 bases not matched to a gene; V was cut back by 2 bases and J by 7 bases. Germline loops: CDR1 GTSNPN, CDR2 SVGIG (reference sequence). This CDR3 is 15 amino acids long. This chain's CDR3 is CAWSRGQGGSGEAFF. The CDR3 nucleotides read TGTGCCTGGAGTCGTGGACAGGGCGGTAGCGGTGAAGCTTTCTTT.

The V gene is TRBV19, the J gene TRBJ1-6; 8 bases line up with TRBD1. CDR1 and CDR2 (germline): LNHDA, SQIVND (reference sequence). There are 13 residues in the CDR3. J gave up 11 bases and V 9 bases, and 9 bases lay outside the gene matches. The chain's CDR3 is CASTTGVMAPLHF. The CDR3 DNA reads TGTGCCAGCACGACAGGGGTAATGGCACCCCTCCACTTT.

This chain links TRBV10-3 with TRBJ2-7, with 12 positions matching TRBD2. There are 13 residues in the CDR3. Germline loops: CDR1 ENHRY, CDR2 SYGVKD. The V gene end was trimmed by 9 bases and the J gene end by 2 bases; junction bases not matched to a gene: 2. The DNA of the CDR3 is TGTGCCATAGGGACTAGCGGGCCCTACGAGCAGTACTTC. This translates into CAIGTSGPYEQYF.

The chain recombines TRBV4-1 with TRBJ1-2; possible D gene TRBD1, 5 bases. CDR1 is MGHRA, CDR2 YSYEKL, per germline. The CDR3 length is 14 residues. The V end lost 3 bases, the J end lost 6 bases, and 14 bases lay between the germline ends. The CDR3 nucleotides are TGCGCCAGCAGCCAGATTGGGGGTCCGGATGGCTACACCTTC. It translates to CASSQIGGPDGYTF.